These 30 T cell receptor beta chains were sequenced from one sample in a study of blood T cell repertoires in COVID-19. Only in-frame clones appear in the TCRdb table, and some are missing; sequencing was by immunoSEQ multiplex PCR. The sample carries about 270,000 clones, about four fifths recorded once. Material for sequencing was peripheral blood. The receptors shown here come from a woman between 50 and 59 years old who had recovered from COVID-19.

This chain joins TRBV9 and TRBJ2-2, with 7 bases fitting TRBD2. The CDR3 covers 15 residues. Germline lookup yields CDR1 SGDLS and CDR2 YYNGEE. V lost 4 bases to trimming and J lost 3 bases; unmatched junction nucleotides: 6. The CDR3: CASSQRLAHTGELFF. The CDR3 bases are TGTGCCAGCAGCCAACGACTAGCTCACACCGGGGAGCTGTTTTTT.

J is TRBJ2-7 and V is TRBV9; the match to TRBD1 covers 7 bases. Germline V gene sequence: CDR1 SGDLS, CDR2 YYNGEE. J lost 0 bases, V lost 8 bases, and 5 bases had no gene match. The CDR3 has 13 amino acids. This chain's CDR3 is CASGQGVSYEQYF. CDR3 nucleotide sequence: TGTGCCAGTGGGCAGGGGGTCTCCTACGAGCAGTACTTC.

This sequence joins TRBV2 and TRBJ2-7, with D perhaps matching TRBD2 (5 bases). The CDR3 contains 12 residues. With 3 bases removed from V and 7 bases from J, the gap between germline ends came to 10 bases. Germline CDR1 reads SNHLY; CDR2 reads FYNNEI. CDR3 region: CASSDRSGEQYF. Here the CDR3 DNA reads TGTGCCAGCAGTGATCGATCGGGGGAGCAGTACTTC.

In this sample, this clone turned up a few times. Germline is not matched at one junction end, which may reflect a read error. The chain is built from TRBV7-2 and TRBJ1-2; 8 nucleotides align to TRBD1. CDR1 is SGHTA and CDR2 is FQGNSA in the germline V gene. This CDR3 is built from 12 residues. The CDR3 loop reads CASSLIQTGEVF. The CDR3 nucleotides read TGTGCCAGCAGCCTCATCCAGACAGGGGAAGTATTC.

The chain has TRBV4-2 and TRBJ2-2, with D hard to call. CDR1 LGHNA and CDR2 YNFKEQ come from the germline V gene. V lost 4 bases to trimming and J lost 2 bases, with 8 bases between them. The CDR3 has 14 residues. CDR3 region: CASSLVGNTGELFF. The CDR3 DNA is TGTGCCAGCAGCCTCGTGGGCAACACCGGGGAGCTGTTTTTT.

V is TRBV5-8 and J is TRBJ1-1; TRBD1 aligns across 8 bases. The CDR3 runs 12 residues. V was clipped by 2 bases and J by 8 bases; unmatched bases: 2. Germline CDR1 SGHTS, CDR2 YDEGEE. CDR3 coding DNA: TGTGCCAGCAGCTTTACAGGGGGGGAAGCTTTCTTT. It is translated as CASSFTGGEAFF.

This chain connects TRBV3-1 (or the pseudogene TRBV3-2) to TRBJ2-1; D is unresolved. Trimming shortened V by 4 bases and J by 4 bases, and 5 bases separated the two germline ends. Germline loops: CDR1 LGHDT, CDR2 YNNKEL (reference sequence). The CDR3 has 12 amino acids. The CDR3 reads CASSPGYNEQFF. In nucleotides, the CDR3 is TGTGCCAGCAGCCCCGGGTACAATGAGCAGTTCTTC.

The rearrangement uses TRBV6-6 and TRBJ1-2, with D possibly being TRBD1 (6 bases). Germline V CDR1 and CDR2: MNHNY, SVGAGI (reference sequence). Trimming took off 6 bases at V and 4 bases at J, with 18 bases between the two ends. CDR3 length: 15 amino acids. In nucleotides, the CDR3 is TGTGCCAGCAGCTCCGCGTCGGGGGGCGGCTATGGCTACACCTTC. Translated: CASSSASGGGYGYTF.

The chain has TRBV28 and TRBJ1-3; the D is unclear. V was pared by 3 bases and J by 0 bases, with 15 bases between. There are 17 residues in the CDR3. The germline CDR1 and CDR2 sequences are MDHEN and SYDVKM. Here the CDR3 DNA reads TGTGCCAGCAGTTTTAGGAAAAACAGAAGCTCTGGAAACACCATATATTTT. Protein product: CASSFRKNRSSGNTIYF.

DNA for the CDR3: TGTGCCAGTAGTCCAGGGGTCTCACGGTACGAGCAGTACTTC. Translation gives CASSPGVSRYEQYF. V and J are TRBV19 and TRBJ2-7, with a tentative D call TRBD1 (6 bases). The CDR3 has 14 residues. Germline CDR1 is LNHDA and CDR2 is SQIVND (reference sequence). With 5 bases removed from V and 4 bases from J, the gap between germline ends came to 15 bases. The variable domain in full, completed from reference TRBV19 and TRBJ2-7, reads DGGITQSPKYLFRKEGQNVTLSCEQNLNHDAMYWYRQDPGQGLRLIYYSQIVNDFQKGDIAEGYSVSREKKESFPLTVTSAQKNPTAFYLCASSPGVSRYEQYFGPGTRLTVT.

The chain recombines TRBV28 with TRBJ1-2; 9 bases are a match to TRBD1. Losses at the gene ends were 6 bases for V and 4 bases for J; bases not matched to a gene: 9. CDR3 length equals 15 residues. Germline V gene data show CDR1 as MDHEN and CDR2 as SYDVKM. The CDR3 DNA follows: TGTGCCAGCAGCTTGGGACAGGGAACATTCTATGGCTACACCTTC. It encodes CASSLGQGTFYGYTF.

This chain joins TRBV10-3 and TRBJ2-5; 7 bases are shared with TRBD1. CDR1 ENHRY and CDR2 SYGVKD come from the germline V gene. The CDR3 extends over 14 amino acids. J was trimmed by 2 bases and V by 0 bases; bases with no gene match: 0. DNA of the CDR3: TGTGCCATCAGTGAGTCGGACAGGCAAGAGACCCAGTACTTC. It specifies CAISESDRQETQYF.

The chain employs TRBV5-1 and TRBJ2-2, with D tentatively TRBD2 (5 bases). V was pared by 0 bases and J by 6 bases, with 12 bases between. The CDR3 has 15 residues. Germline V lookup: CDR1 SGHRS, CDR2 YFSETQ. The DNA for the CDR3 is TGCGCCAGCAGCTTGGTAGCCACCGGGGCCGGGGAGCTGTTTTTT. Protein sequence: CASSLVATGAGELFF.

The chain employs TRBV7-3 and TRBJ2-1; 9 bases align to TRBD2. The CDR3 has 15 amino acids. Looked up from germline, CDR1 is SGHTA and CDR2 is FQGTGA. With V trimmed by 4 bases and J by 3 bases, 4 bases remained unmatched. CDR3 loop: CASSSSGGFYNEQFF. The CDR3 DNA sequence: TGTGCCAGCAGCTCGAGCGGGGGGTTCTACAATGAGCAGTTCTTC.

In this sample, this clone turned up once. This chain links TRBV4-2 with TRBJ2-1; 7 positions agree with TRBD2. Trimming removed 0 bases from V and 4 bases from J; junction bases left unmatched: 9. The CDR3 is 17 amino acids. Germline V lookup: CDR1 LGHNA, CDR2 YNFKEQ. The CDR3 sequence: CASSQETGGEAYNEQFF. CDR3 sequence (DNA): TGTGCCAGCAGCCAAGAAACGGGGGGAGAGGCTTACAATGAGCAGTTCTTC.

In DNA form, the CDR3 reads TGTGCCAGCAGCAGCCAGGCAGATACGCAGTATTTT. This codes for CASSSQADTQYF. This chain joins TRBV2 and TRBJ2-3; D is unresolved. V lost 6 bases and J 4 bases, leaving 8 bases between the germline ends. The CDR3 spans 12 residues. The germline gives CDR1 SNHLY, CDR2 FYNNEI.

In this sample, this clone turned up a few times. The V and J genes are TRBV28 and TRBJ2-5; TRBD2 matches 7 bases. CDR1 is MDHEN and CDR2 is SYDVKM in the germline V gene. V dropped 3 bases and J dropped 2; count of bases not matched to a gene: 6. The CDR3 runs 15 residues. The DNA of the CDR3 is TGTGCCAGCAGTTTTCGGGGGAGGGAACAAGAGACCCAGTACTTC. This encodes CASSFRGREQETQYF.

V usage is TRBV27 and J usage is TRBJ2-2; 9 bases map to TRBD1. The CDR3 length is 15 residues. Germline CDR1 and CDR2: MNHEY and SMNVEV (reference sequence). With V trimmed by 3 bases and J by 6 bases, 5 bases remained unmatched. This CDR3 is CASSFGQGTAGELFF. As DNA, the CDR3 is TGTGCCAGCAGTTTTGGACAGGGGACGGCCGGGGAGCTGTTTTTT.

The gene calls are TRBV19 and TRBJ1-4, with TRBD1 as a possible D gene (5 bases). This CDR3 has 14 amino acids. The germline V gene encodes CDR1 LNHDA and CDR2 SQIVND (reference sequence). Trimming cost V 4 bases and J 6 bases, with 12 bases left between them. DNA of the CDR3: TGTGCCAGTAGTACTACAGGACAAGATGAAAAACTGTTTTTT. Translated, it gives CASSTTGQDEKLFF.

The rearrangement links TRBV28 to TRBJ2-7, with 8 bases matching TRBD1. Trimming cost V 3 bases and J 6 bases; bases outside gene matches: 7. Germline lookup yields CDR1 MDHEN and CDR2 SYDVKM. There are 14 residues in the CDR3. As DNA, the CDR3 is TGTGCCAGCAGTTTCGCCGCAGGGGGCGGCGAGCAGTACTTC. Residues: CASSFAAGGGEQYF.

This clone was found once. The CDR3 region is CAVADLILYQPQHF. The CDR3 DNA is TGTGCAGTGGCGGATCTCATACTTTATCAGCCCCAGCATTTT. The V gene is TRBV7-9, the J gene TRBJ1-5, with D unresolved. CDR3 length: 14 amino acids. CDR1 and CDR2 from the germline V gene are SEHNR and FQNEAQ (reference sequence).

This chain links TRBV28 with TRBJ2-3; 8 nucleotides align to TRBD1. The length of the CDR3 is 13 residues. After removal of 6 bases from V and 7 bases from J, the junction contained 6 bases not matched to a gene. Germline V gene sequence: CDR1 MDHEN, CDR2 SYDVKM. CDR3 sequence (DNA): TGTGCCAGCAGCTGGACAGGGCGATATACGCAGTATTTT. Translation: CASSWTGRYTQYF.

This chain uses TRBV6-2 or TRBV6-3 with TRBJ1-5; 7 nucleotides agree with TRBD1. Germline V gives CDR1 MNHEY, CDR2 SVGEGT. Trimming took 6 bases from V and 4 from J; bases not matched to a gene: 6. The CDR3 runs to 14 residues. CDR3 residues: CASSPSRGNQPQHF. The DNA for the CDR3 is TGTGCCAGCAGCCCTAGCAGGGGGAATCAGCCCCAGCATTTT.

This chain uses TRBV6-2 or TRBV6-3 with TRBJ2-7; 11 bases fit TRBD2. The CDR3 loop spans 16 amino acids. J was trimmed by 0 bases and V by 0 bases; bases with no gene match: 1. Germline-derived CDR1 and CDR2 are MNHEY and SVGEGT. In DNA form, the CDR3 reads TGTGCCAGCAGTTACTCTACTAGCGGGAGCTCCTACGAGCAGTACTTC. As protein: CASSYSTSGSSYEQYF.

This chain joins TRBV19 and TRBJ2-1, with TRBD2 matching over 8 bases. The V and J ends lost 7 bases and 6 bases, in that order; junction bases with no gene match: 17. From germline, CDR1 is LNHDA and CDR2 SQIVND (reference sequence). The CDR3 totals 17 residues. The CDR3 loop is CASMGSMAGGGGNEQFF. The DNA for the CDR3 is TGTGCCAGTATGGGGTCGATGGCGGGAGGTGGGGGCAATGAGCAGTTCTTC.

The CDR3 bases are TGCAGTGCCAGTGGGGCAATTGTCACTGAAGCTTTCTTT. Protein: CSASGAIVTEAFF. The chain couples TRBV20-1 to TRBJ1-1; a weak D match, TRBD1 (5 bases). The germline V gene has CDR1 DFQATT and CDR2 SNEGSKA (reference sequence). V lost 6 bases and J 4 bases, leaving 15 bases between the germline ends. CDR3 length: 13 amino acids.

The chain combines TRBV6-2 or TRBV6-3 with TRBJ1-1, with 9 bases fitting TRBD1. The CDR3 length is 17 residues. V dropped 6 bases and J dropped 7; count of bases not matched to a gene: 18. The germline CDR1 and CDR2 sequences are MNHEY and SVGEGT. The CDR3 region has the DNA TGTGCCAGCAGCGAAAAGAGAGGGACAGGGTATTTCAGTGAAGCTTTCTTT. Amino acids: CASSEKRGTGYFSEAFF.

The chain carries TRBV4-1 and TRBJ1-2; TRBD1 agrees at 10 bases. From germline, CDR1 is MGHRA and CDR2 YSYEKL. The CDR3 loop spans 15 amino acids. J was trimmed by 8 bases and V by 0 bases; bases with no gene match: 6. This CDR3 is CASSQEGGQGEGYTF. CDR3 DNA sequence: TGCGCCAGCAGCCAAGAGGGAGGACAGGGGGAGGGCTACACCTTC.

The chain joins TRBV19 to TRBJ1-2; TRBD1 matches 11 bases. The CDR3 is 13 amino acids. The V and J ends lost 5 bases and 6 bases, in that order; junction bases with no gene match: 2. Per the germline V gene, CDR1 is LNHDA and CDR2 is SQIVND (reference sequence). The CDR3 protein is CASSWTGGDGYTF. The CDR3, as DNA: TGTGCCAGTAGTTGGACAGGGGGCGATGGCTACACCTTC.

The CDR3 region is CASSQVLTDNRVYYGYTF. The CDR3 coding sequence is TGTGCCAGCAGCCAAGTCCTCACGGATAACAGGGTTTATTATGGCTACACCTTC. The chain combines TRBV3-1 (or the pseudogene TRBV3-2) with TRBJ1-2; tentative D call: TRBD1 (6 bases). Germline V gives CDR1 LGHDT, CDR2 YNNKEL (reference sequence). V lost 1 base to trimming and J lost 5 bases, with 23 bases between them. CDR3 length: 18 amino acids.